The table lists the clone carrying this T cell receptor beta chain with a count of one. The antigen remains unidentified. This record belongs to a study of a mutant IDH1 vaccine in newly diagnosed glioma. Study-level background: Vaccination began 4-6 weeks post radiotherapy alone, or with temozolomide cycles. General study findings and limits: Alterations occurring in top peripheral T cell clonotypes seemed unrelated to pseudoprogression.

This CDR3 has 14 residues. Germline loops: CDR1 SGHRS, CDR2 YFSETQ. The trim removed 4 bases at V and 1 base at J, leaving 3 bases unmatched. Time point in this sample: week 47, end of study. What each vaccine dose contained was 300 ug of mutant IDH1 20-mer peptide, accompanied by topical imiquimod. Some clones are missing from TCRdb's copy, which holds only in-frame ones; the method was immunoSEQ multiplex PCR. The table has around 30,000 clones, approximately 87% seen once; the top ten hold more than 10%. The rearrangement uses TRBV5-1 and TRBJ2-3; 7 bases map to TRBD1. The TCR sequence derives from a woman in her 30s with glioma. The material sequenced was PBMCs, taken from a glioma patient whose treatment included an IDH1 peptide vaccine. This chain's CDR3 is CASSRDSRTDTQYF. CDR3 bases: TGCGCCAGCAGCCGGGACAGTCGCACAGATACGCAGTATTTT.